The 30 T cell receptor beta chains below were found in one sample sequenced in a study of cytomegalovirus exposure and HLA in healthy donors. Primers: 60 Vbeta forward and 13 Jbeta reverse. Some clones are missing from TCRdb's copy, which holds only in-frame ones; the method was immunoSEQ multiplex PCR. The data contain under 200,000 clones, approximately 80% of them singletons. The sequencing input was PBMCs. Receptors originate from a woman between 50 and 59 years old in good health and CMV-seronegative.

The V call is TRBV5-1, the J call TRBJ1-5, with 7 bases fitting TRBD1. This CDR3 contains 15 residues. V dropped 1 base and J dropped 0; count of bases not matched to a gene: 1. From germline, CDR1 is SGHRS and CDR2 YFSETQ. The CDR3 region has the DNA TGCGCCAGCAGCTTGACAGGGGTTAGCAATCAGCCCCAGCATTTT. As protein: CASSLTGVSNQPQHF.

The gene calls are TRBV7-9 and TRBJ2-1; D perhaps matches TRBD1 (6 bases). The V end lost 2 bases, the J end lost 5 bases, and 16 bases lay between the germline ends. Germline V gene data show CDR1 as SEHNR and CDR2 as FQNEAQ (reference sequence). CDR3 length: 16 residues. The CDR3 spells CASSLLLTGSNNEQFF. The CDR3 DNA reads TGTGCCAGCAGCTTATTATTAACAGGGAGCAACAATGAGCAGTTCTTC.

This chain links TRBV7-2 with TRBJ2-7; 8 bases fit TRBD2. Trimming took 5 bases from V and 0 from J; bases not matched to a gene: 9. The CDR3 extends over 16 amino acids. The germline gives CDR1 SGHTA, CDR2 FQGNSA. CDR3 loop: CASSDVSGGLSYEQYF. Written as DNA, the CDR3 is TGTGCCAGCAGCGACGTAAGCGGGGGCCTCTCCTACGAGCAGTACTTC.

The CDR3 sequence is CSVEDRSGPSYEQYF. DNA for the CDR3: TGCAGCGTTGAAGATCGGAGCGGCCCCTCCTACGAGCAGTACTTC. The chain couples TRBV29-1 to TRBJ2-7, with TRBD2 as a possible D gene (5 bases). There are 15 residues in the CDR3. The germline V and J ends were trimmed by 0 bases and 0 bases, with 12 bases remaining between them. Germline CDR1 and CDR2: SQVTM and ANQGSEA.

The chain links TRBV5-4 to TRBJ1-1; D is undetermined. The germline V gene has CDR1 SGHNT and CDR2 YYREEE (reference sequence). Trimming took off 0 bases at V and 5 bases at J, with 20 bases between the two ends. The CDR3 runs 17 residues. This CDR3 is CASSLASGLLLVTEAFF. The CDR3 nucleotides read TGTGCCAGCAGCTTGGCCTCAGGACTACTTTTGGTGACTGAAGCTTTCTTT.

The gene calls are TRBV5-1 and TRBJ1-1; a weak D match, TRBD1 (6 bases). Per germline, CDR1 SGHRS and CDR2 YFSETQ. Between the trimmed V and J ends, which lost 4 bases and 4 bases, there was a span of 11 bases. CDR3 length: 13 residues. The CDR3 DNA is TGCGCCAGCAGCCCCACAGGGTTCACTGAAGCTTTCTTT. The encoded protein is CASSPTGFTEAFF.

The chain couples TRBV18 to TRBJ2-5; 10 bases map to TRBD2. V was pared by 3 bases and J by 5 bases, with 6 bases of the junction left unmatched. This CDR3 is 15 amino acids long. Germline V lookup: CDR1 KGHSH, CDR2 LQKENI. CDR3 coding DNA: TGTGCCAGCTCACCGTCAAGCGGGGGGGCGGAGACCCAGTACTTC. It specifies CASSPSSGGAETQYF.

V usage is TRBV30 and J usage is TRBJ2-7, with D possibly being TRBD2 (6 bases). V was cut by 0 bases and J by 1 base, with 13 bases left in between. The CDR3 has 15 residues. Germline V lookup: CDR1 GTSNPN, CDR2 SVGIG (reference sequence). CDR3: CAWSVPGSGSYEQYF. Written as DNA, the CDR3 is TGTGCCTGGAGTGTACCGGGTAGCGGATCCTACGAGCAGTACTTC.

This chain uses TRBV19 with TRBJ2-7; the match to TRBD1 covers 7 bases. Losses at the gene ends were 3 bases for V and 7 bases for J; bases not matched to a gene: 12. The CDR3 length is 15 residues. Germline loops: CDR1 LNHDA, CDR2 SQIVND (reference sequence). CDR3 sequence (DNA): TGTGCCAGTAGTATCGACAGGGTCCCCTCCCGGGAGCAGTACTTC. This translates into CASSIDRVPSREQYF.

This clone was seen just once. The chain combines TRBV5-1 with TRBJ2-3; 7 bases line up with TRBD1. This CDR3 has 15 residues. V lost 1 base, J lost 0 bases, and 2 bases stayed unmatched. Germline V gene data show CDR1 as SGHRS and CDR2 as YFSETQ. For the CDR3, the DNA is TGCGCCAGCAGCTTGCGGACAGGTAGCACAGATACGCAGTATTTT. It yields the protein CASSLRTGSTDTQYF.

This chain links TRBV7-6 with TRBJ2-2; D gene unclear. Trimming pared 5 bases from V and 6 bases from J, leaving 13 bases between. The CDR3 has 14 residues. Germline V CDR1 and CDR2: SGHVS, FNYEAQ. CDR3 in amino acids: CASSPTTPAGELFF. The CDR3 nucleotides read TGTGCCAGCAGCCCCACGACTCCCGCCGGGGAGCTGTTTTTT.

The V and J genes are TRBV5-1 and TRBJ1-4; 10 nucleotides agree with TRBD1. Germline loops: CDR1 SGHRS, CDR2 YFSETQ. The junction had 4 bases not matched to a gene; V was cut back by 3 bases and J by 5 bases. This CDR3 has 15 amino acids. As DNA, the CDR3 is TGCGCCAGCAGCTCCCCGGGACAGGGGAATGAAAAACTGTTTTTT. Its protein is CASSSPGQGNEKLFF.

The chain has TRBV27 and TRBJ2-3; 8 bases are shared with TRBD2. The CDR3 loop spans 17 amino acids. V lost 6 bases to trimming and J lost 2 bases; unmatched junction nucleotides: 13. Germline lookup yields CDR1 MNHEY and CDR2 SMNVEV (reference sequence). The CDR3, as DNA: TGTGCCAGCAGCCCCGGGGGGGAATCCCCCGCCACAGATACGCAGTATTTT. As protein: CASSPGGESPATDTQYF.

This chain joins TRBV28 and TRBJ1-1; no clear D gene. The CDR3 covers 14 residues. V was trimmed by 2 bases and J by 7 bases, leaving 14 bases between them. The germline V gene has CDR1 MDHEN and CDR2 SYDVKM. The CDR3 DNA sequence: TGTGCCAGCAGTTTACTAGGCGGGAAGGGTGAAGCTTTCTTT. It codes for CASSLLGGKGEAFF.

This clone has a single count. The rearrangement links TRBV19 to TRBJ2-7; maybe TRBD2 (5 bases). This CDR3 comprises 16 residues. Germline V gene lookup returns CDR1 LNHDA and CDR2 SQIVND (reference sequence). V shed 3 bases and J shed 6 bases, with 21 bases lying between them. CDR3 residues: CASSMRFPPWRTEQYF. Written as DNA, the CDR3 is TGTGCCAGTAGTATGAGGTTCCCCCCCTGGAGGACCGAGCAGTACTTC.

The V gene is TRBV7-5, the J gene TRBJ2-1; the table gives TRBD2 as D, unverified against the DNA. TRBV7-5 is an annotated pseudogene. This CDR3 is 17 amino acids long. The CDR3 reads CARSRTSGFSSYNEQFF. The CDR3 nucleotides are TGTGCCAGAAGCCGGACTAGCGGGTTTAGCTCCTACAATGAGCAGTTCTTC.

This chain links TRBV13 with TRBJ2-7, with D perhaps TRBD1 (6 bases). The CDR3 extends over 12 amino acids. With 5 bases removed from V and 7 bases from J, the gap between germline ends came to 12 bases. Germline CDR1 reads PRHDT; CDR2 reads FYEKMQ (reference sequence). CDR3 nucleotide sequence: TGTGCCAGCAGCAATAGGGGGTTGGAGCAGTACTTC. This sequence encodes CASSNRGLEQYF. The whole variable domain, filled in from reference TRBV13 and TRBJ2-7, reads AAGVIQSPRHLIKEKRETATLKCYPIPRHDTVYWYQQGPGQDPQFLISFYEKMQSDKGSIPDRFSAQQFSDYHSELNMSSLELGDSALYFCASSNRGLEQYFGPGTRLTVT.

J is TRBJ1-2 and V is TRBV28, with TRBD1 as a possible D gene (6 bases). The CDR3 spans 12 residues. CDR1 and CDR2 (germline): MDHEN, SYDVKM. Trimming shortened V by 2 bases and J by 7 bases, and 8 bases separated the two germline ends. This chain's CDR3 is CASSLVGGGYTF. The CDR3 coding sequence is TGTGCCAGCAGTTTAGTAGGGGGTGGCTACACCTTC.

The chain couples TRBV28 to TRBJ2-3, with 10 bases identical to TRBD2. V shed 8 bases, J shed 6 bases, and the junction held 11 bases outside the gene matches. The CDR3 covers 15 residues. CDR1 MDHEN and CDR2 SYDVKM come from the germline V gene. CDR3 amino acids: CASLLAGSAGDTQYF. The CDR3 region has the DNA TGTGCCAGCCTACTAGCGGGGTCCGCGGGGGATACGCAGTATTTT. Drawing the rest from reference TRBV28 and TRBJ2-3, the complete variable domain is DVKVTQSSRYLVKRTGEKVFLECVQDMDHENMFWYRQDPGLGLRLIYFSYDVKMKEKGDIPEGYSVSREKKERFSLILESASTNQTSMYLCASLLAGSAGDTQYFGPGTRLTVL.

The rearrangement joins TRBV19 to TRBJ2-7; tentative D call: TRBD1 (5 bases). The V end was cut by 7 bases, the J end by 1 base, with 14 bases between. The germline V gene encodes CDR1 LNHDA and CDR2 SQIVND (reference sequence). This CDR3 is 14 amino acids long. DNA for the CDR3: TGTGCCAGTAAGGGGCAGGCCCCGTCCTACGAGCAGTACTTC. Protein sequence: CASKGQAPSYEQYF.

The genes are TRBV4-1 and TRBJ2-1; 8 bases fit TRBD1. The V gene end was trimmed by 3 bases and the J gene end by 1 base; junction bases not matched to a gene: 5. CDR3 length: 16 amino acids. Germline CDR1 is MGHRA and CDR2 is YSYEKL. CDR3 bases: TGCGCCAGCAGCCATAAACAGGGGGTATCCTACAATGAGCAGTTCTTC. This translates into CASSHKQGVSYNEQFF.

The rearrangement uses TRBV7-9 and TRBJ2-7; 12 bases agree with TRBD1. Germline V gives CDR1 SEHNR, CDR2 FQNEAQ (reference sequence). V lost 4 bases, J lost 4 bases, and 5 bases stayed unmatched. This CDR3 region has 15 residues. CDR3 amino acids: CASSSGGQGAYEQYF. CDR3 sequence (DNA): TGTGCCAGCAGCTCCGGGGGACAGGGGGCATACGAGCAGTACTTC.

V is TRBV6-1 and J is TRBJ2-7; D may be TRBD2 (6 bases). Trimming stripped 1 base from V and 3 bases from J, with 13 bases between. CDR1 and CDR2 (germline): MNHNS, SASEGT. There are 15 residues in the CDR3. The CDR3 loop is CASSEGVSGVYEQYF. The CDR3 DNA sequence: TGTGCCAGCAGTGAAGGTGTTAGCGGAGTCTACGAGCAGTACTTC.

CDR3 nucleotides: TGTGCCAGCAGCCGCAGCGCCTTGAACACTGAAGCTTTCTTT. The encoded protein is CASSRSALNTEAFF. The J gene is TRBJ1-1, the V gene TRBV27; D call uncertain. From germline, CDR1 is MNHEY and CDR2 SMNVEV (reference sequence). V shed 6 bases and J shed 0 bases, with 11 bases lying between them. The CDR3 spans 14 residues.

CDR3 residues: CASRSGTGFYNEQFF. For the CDR3, the DNA is TGTGCCAGCAGATCCGGGACAGGGTTTTACAATGAGCAGTTCTTC. The J gene is TRBJ2-1, the V gene TRBV28, with 9 bases aligning to TRBD1. The CDR3 has 15 residues. J gave up 4 bases and V 6 bases, and 7 bases lay outside the gene matches. Germline assignment: CDR1 MDHEN and CDR2 SYDVKM.

The V and J genes are TRBV7-8 and TRBJ2-7; no definite D call. The germline V and J ends were trimmed by 0 bases and 0 bases, with 15 bases remaining between them. The CDR3 has 17 amino acids. Germline V lookup: CDR1 SGHVS, CDR2 FQNEAQ. CDR3 sequence (DNA): TGTGCCAGCAGCTTAGCTGTTCTCGCGGCTGCCTCCTACGAGCAGTACTTC. It specifies CASSLAVLAAASYEQYF. The full variable domain, completed using reference TRBV7-8 and TRBJ2-7, is GAGVSQSPRYKVAKRGQDVALRCDPISGHVSLFWYQQALGQGPEFLTYFQNEAQLDKSGLPSDRFFAERPEGSVSTLKIQRTQQEDSAVYLCASSLAVLAAASYEQYFGPGTRLTVT.

This chain uses TRBV7-9 with TRBJ2-7, with D uncertain. Deletions cut 3 bases from V and 6 bases from J, with 9 bases between. Germline V gene sequence: CDR1 SEHNR, CDR2 FQNEAQ (reference sequence). This CDR3 has 12 residues. DNA of the CDR3: TGTGCCAGCAGCTTCCCACAAAGCGAGCAGTACTTC. This gives the protein CASSFPQSEQYF.

This chain uses TRBV19 with TRBJ1-1; 7 nucleotides align to TRBD1. Losses at the gene ends were 7 bases for V and 5 bases for J; bases not matched to a gene: 19. Germline V gives CDR1 LNHDA, CDR2 SQIVND (reference sequence). This CDR3 contains 17 residues. The CDR3 coding sequence is TGTGCCAGTATCGATCGGTGGGACAGCCGGGGACGGACTGAAGCTTTCTTT. This codes for CASIDRWDSRGRTEAFF.

The chain carries TRBV28 and TRBJ1-5; 7 bases agree with TRBD1. Germline CDR1 reads MDHEN; CDR2 reads SYDVKM. With V trimmed by 0 bases and J by 8 bases, 10 bases remained unmatched. The CDR3 consists of 16 residues. CDR3 amino acids: CASSLWTGPQKKPQHF. DNA for the CDR3: TGTGCCAGCAGTTTATGGACAGGGCCACAAAAAAAGCCCCAGCATTTT.

In regard to this clone: Mismatch with germline at one junction end may stem from a read error. The chain carries TRBV7-9 and TRBJ2-5, with 11 bases identical to TRBD1. CDR1 is SEHNR, CDR2 FQNEAQ, per germline (reference sequence). This CDR3 spans 18 amino acids. The CDR3 region is CSSSLARRDRGSEETQYF. CDR3 nucleotides: TGTTCCAGCAGCTTAGCGAGGCGGGACAGGGGGTCGGAAGAGACCCAGTACTTC.